Sequencing of this T cell receptor (beta chain) was carried out in a study of blood T cell repertoires in COVID-19. The repertoire was sequenced with immunoSEQ multiplex PCR; TCRdb's copy has only in-frame clones and lacks some. Of around 290,000 clones listed, about 89% were seen once; the top ten hold roughly 5.1%. There are 13 residues in the CDR3. V lost 8 bases and J lost 4, with 9 bases in between. The germline V gene has CDR1 LNHDA and CDR2 SQIVND (reference sequence). The receptor comes from a man in his forties or fifties with acute or convalescent COVID-19. The genes are TRBV19 and TRBJ1-6, with D hard to call. The sequenced material came from peripheral blood. CDR3 nucleotide sequence: TGTGCCAGTCATACAGCATATAATTCACCCCTCCACTTT. Translated, it gives CASHTAYNSPLHF.